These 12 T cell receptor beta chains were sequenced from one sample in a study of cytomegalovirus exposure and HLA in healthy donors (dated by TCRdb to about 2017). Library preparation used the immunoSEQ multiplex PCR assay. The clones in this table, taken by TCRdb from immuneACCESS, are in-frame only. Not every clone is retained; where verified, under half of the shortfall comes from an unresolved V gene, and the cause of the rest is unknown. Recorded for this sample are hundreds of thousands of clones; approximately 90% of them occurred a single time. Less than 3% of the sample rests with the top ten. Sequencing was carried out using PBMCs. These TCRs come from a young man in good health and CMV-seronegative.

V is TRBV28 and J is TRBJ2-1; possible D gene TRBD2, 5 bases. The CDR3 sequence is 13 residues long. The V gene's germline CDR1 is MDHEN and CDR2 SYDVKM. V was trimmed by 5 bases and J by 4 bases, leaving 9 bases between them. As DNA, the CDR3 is TGTGCCAGCAGTGAGGGAGAGTACAATGAGCAGTTCTTC. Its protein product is CASSEGEYNEQFF.

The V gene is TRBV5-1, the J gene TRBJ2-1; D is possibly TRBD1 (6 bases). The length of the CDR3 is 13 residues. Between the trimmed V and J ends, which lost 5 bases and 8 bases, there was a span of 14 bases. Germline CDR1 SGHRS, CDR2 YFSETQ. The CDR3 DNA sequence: TGCGCCAGCAGAGGGACAACCGGGGATGAGCAGTTCTTC. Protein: CASRGTTGDEQFF.

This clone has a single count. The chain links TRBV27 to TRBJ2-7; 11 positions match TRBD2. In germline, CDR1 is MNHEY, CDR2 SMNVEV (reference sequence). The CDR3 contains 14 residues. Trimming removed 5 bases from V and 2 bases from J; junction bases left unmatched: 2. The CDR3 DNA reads TGTGCCAGCAGTGTTAGCGGGGGGGCCTACGAGCAGTACTTC. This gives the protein CASSVSGGAYEQYF.

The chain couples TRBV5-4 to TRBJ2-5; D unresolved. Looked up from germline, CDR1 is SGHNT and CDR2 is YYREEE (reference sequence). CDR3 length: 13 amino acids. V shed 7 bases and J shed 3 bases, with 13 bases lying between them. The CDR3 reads CASRGSAKETQYF. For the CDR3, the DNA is TGTGCCAGCCGAGGTTCAGCAAAAGAGACCCAGTACTTC.

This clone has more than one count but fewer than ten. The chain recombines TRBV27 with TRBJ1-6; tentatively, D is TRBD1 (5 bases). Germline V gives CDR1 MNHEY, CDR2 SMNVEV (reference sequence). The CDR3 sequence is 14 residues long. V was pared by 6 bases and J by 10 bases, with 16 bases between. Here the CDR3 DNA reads TGTGCCAGCAGAAAGCGGGGGGATGAATCACCCCTCCACTTT. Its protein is CASRKRGDESPLHF.

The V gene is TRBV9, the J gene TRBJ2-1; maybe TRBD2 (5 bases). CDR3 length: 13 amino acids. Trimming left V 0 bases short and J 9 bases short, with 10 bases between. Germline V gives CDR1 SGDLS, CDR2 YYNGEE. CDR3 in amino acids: CASSVADRGEQFF. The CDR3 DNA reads TGTGCCAGCAGCGTAGCTGACCGGGGTGAGCAGTTCTTC.

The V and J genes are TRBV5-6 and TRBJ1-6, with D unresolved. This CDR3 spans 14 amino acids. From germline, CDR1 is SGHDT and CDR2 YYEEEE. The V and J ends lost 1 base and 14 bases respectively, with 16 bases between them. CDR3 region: CASSLLTDRFTLHF. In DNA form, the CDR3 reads TGTGCCAGCAGCTTGCTCACAGATCGATTCACCCTCCACTTT.

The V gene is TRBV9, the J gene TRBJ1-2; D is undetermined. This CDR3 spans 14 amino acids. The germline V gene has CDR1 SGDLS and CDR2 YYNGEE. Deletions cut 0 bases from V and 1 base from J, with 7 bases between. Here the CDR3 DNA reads TGTGCCAGCAGCGTAGCGTCCAGTAACTATGGCTACACCTTC. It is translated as CASSVASSNYGYTF.

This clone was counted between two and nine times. CDR3 nucleotide sequence: TGTGCCAGCGGGACAGGGGCGTACTCACCCCTCCACTTT. It encodes CASGTGAYSPLHF. The chain recombines TRBV27 with TRBJ1-6, with TRBD1 identical over 10 bases. Germline assignment: CDR1 MNHEY and CDR2 SMNVEV (reference sequence). V was clipped by 8 bases and J by 10 bases; unmatched bases: 5. This CDR3 region has 13 residues.

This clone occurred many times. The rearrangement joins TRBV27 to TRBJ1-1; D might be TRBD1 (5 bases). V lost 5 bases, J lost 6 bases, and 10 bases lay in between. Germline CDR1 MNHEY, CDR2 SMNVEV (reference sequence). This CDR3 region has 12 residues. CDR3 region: CASSTGASEAFF. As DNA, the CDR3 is TGTGCCAGCAGTACAGGAGCTTCTGAAGCTTTCTTT.

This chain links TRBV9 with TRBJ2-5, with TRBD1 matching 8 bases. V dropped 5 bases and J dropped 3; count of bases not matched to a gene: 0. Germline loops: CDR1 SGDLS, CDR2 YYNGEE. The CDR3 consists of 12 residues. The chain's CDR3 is CASRGQEETQYF. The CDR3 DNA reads TGTGCCAGCAGGGGACAGGAAGAGACCCAGTACTTC.

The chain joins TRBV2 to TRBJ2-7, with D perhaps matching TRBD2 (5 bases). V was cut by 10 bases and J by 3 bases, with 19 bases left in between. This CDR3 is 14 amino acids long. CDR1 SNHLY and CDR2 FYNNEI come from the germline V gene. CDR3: CATSVGISGYEQYF. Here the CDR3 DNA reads TGTGCCACCAGCGTCGGGATCTCGGGCTACGAGCAGTACTTC.